This TCR beta chain was recovered during a study of cytomegalovirus exposure and HLA in healthy donors (dated by TCRdb to 2016 to 2017). Study-wide context: An earlier analysis of 587 of the donors reported 276 Gb of sequence data and 95 million to 140 million unique TCR beta sequences obtained from roughly 180 million T cells. An early release covering about 600 HLA-typed donors comprised approximately 300 gigabases of sequencing data and tens of millions of unique TCR sequences. Of the 350 to 400 genotyped donors, 65% to 90% fell in the genetic ancestry cluster associated with self-reported Caucasian donors. The aim of the study was to test whether cataloging public T cell receptors could identify signatures of past pathogen exposure. The T cell repertoires of roughly 660 subjects were profiled by immunosequencing and related to cytomegalovirus serostatus. In addition to the first cohort of hundreds of subjects, a separate validation cohort of over 90 different subjects was used. High-throughput TCR immunosequencing, statistical association of individual TCRs with disease status, and machine learning were combined to predict cytomegalovirus infection status. To study patterns of TCR occurrence, a later analysis re-analyzed previously published TCR beta repertoires from several hundred donors and added high-resolution HLA genotyping. Rather than using new phenotypic data, the later analysis identified candidate immune exposures from TCR beta sequences and from how often those sequences occurred across donors. In an earlier analysis of 500 to 650 of the donors, high-throughput TCR beta sequencing was used to judge whether each TCR beta V gene segment behaved as functional or pseudogenic. Donor age, sex, ethnicity and CMV serostatus were compiled together with the repertoire data. A later genetic analysis took genome-wide SNP genotypes for about three fifths of the roughly 670 donors and used that subset as a discovery cohort. All discovery cohort repertoires had been generated on a single sequencing platform. Class I and class II HLA loci were covered by the typing at four-digit resolution. Typing coverage varied by locus: roughly 620-640 donors for A, B, C, DRB1 and DQB1; about 520 for DQA1; around 570 for DPA1; 400 to 480 for DPB1. Four to six DR-DQ haplotypes were handled as single units for association and clustering, since linkage in the cohort was strong. Across under 500 genotyped donors of the cohort, an average of approximately 220,000 unique TCR beta nucleotide sequences per donor were sequenced, and roughly 17% of those sequences were non-productive.

Paper-wide results and their limitations: A later genetic analysis reported fewer N-insertions in productive TCRs among donors in an Asian-associated ancestry cluster than the approximately 700-donor mean. A further reported finding was that TCR beta sequences accurately predicted the HLA-A and HLA-B alleles for most subjects in the first cohort. According to a later analysis, parvovirus B19, influenza, CMV and Epstein-Barr virus appeared linked to several top co-occurrence clusters. The only immune exposure information available for the cohort was CMV serostatus. V-gene and J-gene trimming of TCR beta chains was associated with a missense DCLRE1C variant in a later genetic analysis, and the association was replicated in an independent cohort. Strong co-occurrence of HLA alleles, especially DR and DQ, made assigning TCR associations to individual alleles difficult. According to the authors, the approach could potentially be generalized to other disease states and immunological phenotypes. According to a later analysis, most CMV-associated TCR beta chains appeared to be HLA-restricted, and the HLA associations seemed to be driven largely by CMV exposure. Presence/absence analyses assumed roughly uniform sequencing depth across donors, an assumption that may not hold. The classifier was reported to diagnose cytomegalovirus status with high specificity and sensitivity in both the original cohort and the validation cohort. The earlier analysis of around 600 of the donors excluded approximately 15 rarely observed V segments, including chromosome 9 orphons, because counts were too low. At a false discovery rate of 0.05, a later analysis linked around 17,000 TCR beta sequences to specific HLA alleles. In this cohort, only TCR beta chains were sequenced, and detectable features were limited by the absence of alpha or paired-chain data. Some IMGT-functional V segments, including TRBV6-2 and TRBV6-3, could not be told apart with the 87-base-pair reads, so those segments were excluded. A cluster of highly shared sequence variants was judged likely to represent a technical artifact of the sequencing pipeline. HLA typing was unavailable for some donors at each locus, so association tests used only the typed subset. Most TCR sequences were observed very rarely across donors, whereas some public TCRs were present in many individuals. In vitro tests confirmed that a few of the cytomegalovirus-associated TCR beta chains recognize cytomegalovirus antigens. In an earlier analysis of 500 to 650 of the donors, most TCR beta V segments appeared in productive rearrangements about 87% or about 30% of the time, broadly matching IMGT annotations. Compared with equally common non-associated chains, HLA-associated TCR beta chains in a later analysis were more clonally expanded and had lower generation probabilities. In a later analysis, TCR association rates were found to vary across HLA loci, with the most associated TCRs seen for DRB1 alleles and the fewest for HLA-C alleles. In the study, approximately 160 TCR beta chains were listed as associated with cytomegalovirus. Correlated functional status among segregating V segments might reflect linkage disequilibrium, but an unknown experimental factor could not be ruled out.

The cohort consisted of more than 650 healthy bone marrow donors. Cohort members were all nominally healthy when sampled, although unrecorded immune exposures were likely present. The donor tested CMV seronegative and was one of the 352 seronegative cohort members. A peripheral blood sample was provided by each donor, and peripheral blood mononuclear cells were used for TCR beta sequencing. Genomic DNA extraction from the blood cell samples was performed with the Qiagen DNeasy Blood Extraction Kit. From the germline V gene, CDR1 is MGHRA and CDR2 is YSYEKL. From the cysteine through the phenylalanine, the CDR3 covers 17 amino acids. The only DNA kept is the CDR3, 51 bases in frame from the first base. The junction shows trimming of 3 bases on V and 0 bases on J, and the gene matches do not reach 6 bases of it. The library relied on the immunoSEQ multiplex PCR assay. A mixture of 60 forward primers for TCR Vbeta segments and 13 reverse primers for TCR Jbeta segments was used in the multiplex PCR. The CDR3 region of rearranged TCR beta genes was amplified from genomic DNA by a multiplex PCR assay. On the Illumina HiSeq System, the amplified TCR beta libraries were sequenced as 87-base-pair reads. As for how the authors treated the data: Across the 600 to 700 repertoires, a later analysis counted 78 million or so unique TCR beta chains, 9.5 million to 12 million of which were shared by at least two donors. Raw reads were error-corrected and collapsed into unique sequences by a nearest-neighbor algorithm in which closely related sequences were merged to remove PCR and sequencing errors. Alignment of CDR3 sequences to IMGT reference sequences was used to assign V, D and J gene segments. For a sequence to be retained, a match of at least six nucleotides to both a V gene segment and a J gene segment was required. A rearrangement was called productive if the CDR3 had no stop codons and remained in frame with V and J, and every other rearrangement was called non-productive. CDR3 was defined according to IMGT convention as the region running from the second conserved V-encoded cysteine to the conserved J-encoded phenylalanine. The earlier analysis of a few hundred of the donors excluded sequences that lacked an unambiguous match to a single V gene segment. An earlier analysis of fewer than 750 of the donors called V segments functional above 56.7% productive rearrangements and segregating when the between-donor standard deviation exceeded 5%. To diagnose cytomegalovirus status from the catalog of TCR beta chain sequences, a statistical classification framework was built. V and J gene assignment, in a later analysis, came from comparing TCR nucleotide sequences with IMGT/GENE-DB human TR gene sequences. A later analysis assigned CDR3 sequences and most-parsimonious VDJ recombination scenarios with the TCRdist pipeline. A later analysis defined each TCR beta chain by its CDR3 amino acid sequence plus V-gene family, and excluded reads lacking a unique V-gene family. To address suspected cross-contamination and a sequencing artifact, a later analysis removed 450 to 700 highly shared, low-generation-probability nucleotide sequences. In a later analysis, a clonal expansion index for each public chain was calculated from normalized within-repertoire ranks of inferred template counts. In a later analysis, generation probabilities were computed with a VDJ recombination model fitted to out-of-frame rearrangements, and the resulting probabilities were checked against IGoR. A later analysis scored TCR-TCR, TCR-HLA and TCR-CMV co-occurrence with hypergeometric tests, applying a repertoire-size bias correction to TCR pairs. False discovery rates were estimated in a later analysis by permuting HLA or CMV assignments 20 times. In a later analysis, co-occurring TCRs were grouped using DBSCAN, and TCRdist sequence similarity was added for clustering within HLA-allele-positive subsets. Repertoires with fewer than 30,000 or more than 120,000 public chains, plus five repertoires with anomalous nucleotide sharing, were excluded from co-occurrence clustering. TCRdb retrieved this table from immuneACCESS and kept in-frame rearrangements only. Not all clones are present; in checked studies, unresolved V genes account for under half, and no reason is known for the remainder. D and trimming come from the DNA, and the V and J calls and clone size come from that table. The sample data list some 96,000 clones, and around 80% of these were observed just once. The ten largest clonotypes hold less than 0.95% of the sample.

A note on this clone: Its antigen has not been determined. No quality values exist for individual bases; no much larger clone is one base distant.

Sequencing used PBMCs. This sequence originates from a woman in her fifties or sixties in good health and CMV-seronegative. The V gene is TRBV4-1 and the J gene is TRBJ2-7, with 12 bases matching TRBD1. The DNA sequence is TGCGCCAGCAGCCAGCAAGGGACAGGGGGCGCCTCCTACGAGCAGTACTTC. It specifies CASSQQGTGGASYEQYF.